This TCR beta chain was identified in a study of cytomegalovirus exposure and HLA in healthy donors. 13 Jbeta primers and 60 Vbeta primers were used for the PCR. Libraries were prepared by immunoSEQ multiplex PCR; TCRdb keeps only in-frame clonotypes and omits some of them. This table holds some 190,000 clones, around 80% found once. It was healthy bone marrow donors who served as donors. Points from the study as a whole: With further analysis later on, most CMV-associated TCR beta chains appeared HLA-restricted. In a later analysis, TCR beta V- and J-gene trimming showed a link to a missense DCLRE1C variant.

V was trimmed by 0 bases and J by 2 bases, leaving 8 bases between them. Per germline, CDR1 LGHNA and CDR2 YSLEER. This CDR3 is 14 amino acids long. Points on this clone: What it binds is unknown.

The J gene is TRBJ2-7, the V gene TRBV4-3; the D is unclear. The sequence was obtained from a woman aged 30 to 39 in good health and CMV-seronegative. What was sequenced was PBMCs. The CDR3 loop is CASSQDPFTYEQYF. For the CDR3, the DNA is TGCGCCAGCAGCCAAGACCCGTTTACCTACGAGCAGTACTTC.